This section outlines one T cell receptor beta chain sequence together with its context. Its target antigen remains unknown. Per-base qualities were not stored, and no clone one base away is much larger. Another Seattle source contributed samples from volunteer blood donors who had recovered from COVID-19. The collaborating institutions used their own protocols to collect whole blood in K2EDTA tubes. For TCRbeta analysis, collaborators shipped samples in one of three forms: frozen whole blood, isolated PBMCs, or DNA extracted from either of those sample types. This specimen comes from a study of blood T cell repertoires in COVID-19 (dated by TCRdb to about 2020). At the level of the whole study: The collaborator samples originated in the United States, Italy and Spain and spanned the acute and convalescent phases of COVID-19. The material from the prospective study consisted of cDNA or gDNA derived from T cells, B-cell-depleted T cells, or PBMCs. Subjects who had been exposed to COVID-19, were actively infected with it, or had recovered from it provided the deeply sampled blood TCRbeta repertoires that made up the dataset. The repertoires were released in a freely available public database intended as a resource for research on the immune response to SARS-CoV-2. The samples were drawn from two sources: the first 160 participants of the ongoing ImmuneRACE study, and over 950 subjects contributed by 6 global collaborators. Nearly every sample came with metadata listing a de-identified subject ID, COVID-19 status, age in years and sex. HLA class I and class II types, where available, came from metadata supplied by the sample provider rather than from assay-based typing.

Overall results and qualifications from the work: How much clinical and demographic metadata was included differed by source and by participant, and the metadata was provided uncurated.

Trimming removed 1 base from V and 3 bases from J, leaving 7 bases between the germline ends. The CDR3 starts with the cysteine, ends with the phenylalanine, and has 13 residues. Here the CDR3 DNA is all that survives: 39 bases in frame from base 1. Taken from the germline V gene (reference sequence), the CDR1 and CDR2 loops are GTSNPN and SVGIG. The immunoSEQ Assay, a bias-controlled multiplex PCR, was used to amplify TCRbeta CDR3 regions from genomic DNA. For the original study's pipeline: The number of nucleated cells in each sample was estimated by amplification of reference gene primers within the assay. To quantify the absolute abundance of each unique TCRbeta CDR3 rearrangement, sequence reads were collapsed and filtered. Productive Simpson clonality was computed per sample as the square root of Simpson's diversity index over productive rearrangements. TCRdb re-hosts the immuneACCESS table, in-frame sequences only. Its copies lack some clones; in the studies checked, an unresolved V gene accounts for under half of them, and the cause for the rest is not known. V and J calls and clone size are those listed in that table; D and trimming were worked out from the DNA. This sample lists around 270,000 clones; roughly 86% were detected once. The biggest ten clones account for about 9.2% of the sample.

The receptor was derived from a middle-aged man who had recovered from COVID-19. The sequenced material came from peripheral blood. This sequence uses TRBV30 and TRBJ1-5, with TRBD1 as a weak D call on 6 bases. At the DNA level, the sequence is TGTGCCTGGAGTGACAGGGCCAATCAGCCCCAGCATTTT. This codes for CAWSDRANQPQHF. Joined to the reference TRBV30 and TRBJ1-5 proteins, this CDR3 gives the full variable domain: SQTIHQWPATLVQPVGSPLSLECTVEGTSNPNLYWYRQAAGRGLQLLFYSVGIGQISSEVPQNLSASRPQDRQFILSSKKLLLSDSGFYLCAWSDRANQPQHFGDGTRLSIL.